This record concerns one TCR beta chain sequence. This record belongs to a study of T cell responses to AZD1222 COVID-19 vaccine. TCRdb keeps only in-frame clones here, not all; method: immunoSEQ multiplex PCR. The sample consists of approximately 110,000 clones, 70% to 85% of them appearing once. The CDR3 is 15 amino acids. Germline V gene lookup returns CDR1 MGHRA and CDR2 YSYEKL. With 5 bases removed from V and 4 bases from J, the gap between germline ends came to 15 bases. This sample comprised peripheral blood, obtained on day 0 of AZD1222 vaccination. V gene TRBV4-1 combines with J gene TRBJ2-1; D is possibly TRBD1 (6 bases). The receptor was derived from an adult in good health. CDR3 DNA: TGCGCCAGCAGCTCTCAGGGGCTAGAGTACAATGAGCAGTTCTTC. Amino acid sequence: CASSSQGLEYNEQFF.